This passage covers 9 T cell receptor beta chains from one sample sequenced in a study of human T cells and chemical hapten exposure. TCRdb re-derived calls from the RACE reads in MiXCR, one entry per CDR3 protein. The profile shows under 200,000 distinct CDR3 sequences, more than 14% of them singletons. The time point was: patch test 1, 2 weeks after DPC sensitization. The treatment was: therapeutic diphenylcyclopropenone sensitization with weekly scalp DPC. The specimen was whole blood, collected in connection with sensitization to the hapten diphenylcyclopropenone (DPC). Receptor source: a woman under 40 with alopecia areata. Some clones in this sample may be carry-over from other donors' samples.

The rearrangement uses TRBV3-1 and TRBJ2-3; D is unresolved. This CDR3 is built from 11 residues. The V end was cut by 5 bases, the J end by 4 bases, with 4 bases between. From germline, CDR1 is LGHDT and CDR2 YNNKEL (reference sequence). CDR3 region: CASSSADTQYF. CDR3 sequence (DNA): TGTGCCAGCAGCTCCGCAGATACGCAGTATTTT.

This clonotype was recorded at least ten times. J is TRBJ1-2 and V is TRBV24-1; 12 nucleotides line up with TRBD1. The V segment lost 3 bases and the J segment 4 bases; nucleotides outside the gene matches: 8. The CDR3 spans 17 residues. The germline V gene has CDR1 KGHDR and CDR2 SFDVKD. The CDR3 region is CATSDPTGDRGPYGYTF. The CDR3 DNA follows: TGTGCCACCAGTGATCCGACCGGGGACAGGGGGCCCTATGGCTACACCTTC.

This clonotype has only a few counts. The chain has TRBV16 and TRBJ2-1, with 10 bases matching TRBD2. Trimming at V came to 0 bases and at J to 4 bases, leaving 3 bases not matched to a gene. This CDR3 spans 16 amino acids. The germline CDR1 and CDR2 sequences are KGHSY and FQNENV. The CDR3 loop is CASSQSRTSGYNEQFF. The CDR3 nucleotides read TGTGCCAGCAGCCAATCCCGGACTAGCGGATACAATGAGCAGTTCTTC.

There are a few counts of this clonotype. The chain carries TRBV28 and TRBJ2-1, with 10 bases fitting TRBD2. V was pared by 1 base and J by 5 bases, with 11 bases of the junction left unmatched. CDR1 MDHEN and CDR2 SYDVKM come from the germline V gene. This CDR3 is 18 amino acids long. The CDR3 sequence: CASSLLGLAGGYDNEQFF. The CDR3 DNA follows: TGTGCCAGCAGTTTATTAGGGTTAGCGGGGGGCTACGACAATGAGCAGTTCTTC.

The chain uses TRBV29-1 and TRBJ2-1; D not certain. The CDR3 covers 10 residues. Trimming shortened V by 2 bases and J by 11 bases, and 7 bases separated the two germline ends. CDR1 is SQVTM, CDR2 ANQGSEA, per germline. The CDR3 here is CSVESSKQFF. The CDR3 DNA reads as TGCAGCGTTGAATCGAGTAAGCAGTTCTTC.

V is TRBV18 and J is TRBJ2-7; TRBD1 aligns across 12 bases. Germline V CDR1 and CDR2: KGHSH, LQKENI. Trimming removed 6 bases from V and 3 bases from J; junction bases left unmatched: 9. CDR3 length equals 16 residues. The CDR3 loop is CASSPGTGGPHYEQYF. The CDR3 DNA follows: TGTGCCAGCTCCCCCGGGACAGGGGGCCCGCACTACGAGCAGTACTTC.

This clonotype was detected only a few times. J is TRBJ1-1 and V is TRBV7-2; a possible D gene is TRBD1 (5 bases). Germline loops: CDR1 SGHTA, CDR2 FQGNSA. The germline V and J ends were trimmed by 5 bases and 1 base, with 11 bases remaining between them. The CDR3 extends over 14 amino acids. The CDR3 DNA reads as TGTGCCAGCAGCCGTATAACAGGGAACACTGAAGCTTTCTTT. It translates to CASSRITGNTEAFF.

This clonotype has a handful of counts. The V gene is TRBV6-5, the J gene TRBJ2-1, with TRBD2 matching 7 bases. The junction had 6 bases not matched to a gene; V was cut back by 2 bases and J by 5 bases. Germline V gives CDR1 MNHEY, CDR2 SVGAGI. The CDR3 runs 15 residues. CDR3 bases: TGTGCCAGCAGTTACGGCGGGAGCAGAGACAATGAGCAGTTCTTC. Encoded protein: CASSYGGSRDNEQFF.

This clonotype showed up just a few times. This chain links TRBV20-1 with TRBJ1-4, with D possibly TRBD1 on 5 matching bases. Trimming cost V 6 bases and J 5 bases, with 19 bases left between them. Germline V gene lookup returns CDR1 DFQATT and CDR2 SNEGSKA (reference sequence). The CDR3 is made up of 15 amino acids. CDR3 amino acids: CSARPGGGFNEKLFF. In DNA, the CDR3 is TGCAGTGCCCGCCCCGGGGGGGGGTTCAATGAAAAACTGTTTTTT.